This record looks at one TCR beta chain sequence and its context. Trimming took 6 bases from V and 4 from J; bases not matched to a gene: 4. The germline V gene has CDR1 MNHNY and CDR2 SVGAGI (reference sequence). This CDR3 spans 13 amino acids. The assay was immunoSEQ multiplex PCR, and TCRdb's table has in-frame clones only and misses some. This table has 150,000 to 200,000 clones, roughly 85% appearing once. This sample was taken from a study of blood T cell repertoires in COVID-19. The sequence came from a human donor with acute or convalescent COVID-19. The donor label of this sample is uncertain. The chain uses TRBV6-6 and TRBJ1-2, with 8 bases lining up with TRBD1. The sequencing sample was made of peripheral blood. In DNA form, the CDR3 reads TGTGCCAGCAGACCCGGACAGGGCTATGGCTACACCTTC. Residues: CASRPGQGYGYTF.